The following is a TCR beta chain sequence with its context. Antigen specificity is unknown. Germline V gives CDR1 LNHDA, CDR2 SQIVND (reference sequence). V dropped 5 bases and J dropped 6; count of bases not matched to a gene: 10. The CDR3 loop spans 17 amino acids. The data belong to a study of a mutant IDH1 vaccine in newly diagnosed glioma. In the study overall: Vaccines were first given 4-6 weeks after radiotherapy alone, or with temozolomide cycles.

The time point was: week 5, during vaccination. Every vaccination contained 300 ug of the mutant IDH1 20-mer peptide and was paired with topical imiquimod. Using immunoSEQ multiplex PCR, the repertoire was profiled, and TCRdb retains in-frame clones only, with some absent. The sample lists about 51,000 clones, around 80% seen once, with under 2% in the top ten. Findings and caveats of the study: Immune responses induced by vaccination arose in approximately 93% of the patients.

V gene TRBV19 combines with J gene TRBJ1-6; 10 nucleotides align to TRBD1. This clonotype originated in a woman in her thirties or forties with glioma. The sample here was PBMCs, taken from a glioma patient whose treatment included an IDH1 peptide vaccine. The CDR3 protein is CASSLLRDRGSNSPLHF. The CDR3 region has the DNA TGTGCCAGTAGTTTACTCCGGGACAGGGGAAGTAATTCACCCCTCCACTTT.